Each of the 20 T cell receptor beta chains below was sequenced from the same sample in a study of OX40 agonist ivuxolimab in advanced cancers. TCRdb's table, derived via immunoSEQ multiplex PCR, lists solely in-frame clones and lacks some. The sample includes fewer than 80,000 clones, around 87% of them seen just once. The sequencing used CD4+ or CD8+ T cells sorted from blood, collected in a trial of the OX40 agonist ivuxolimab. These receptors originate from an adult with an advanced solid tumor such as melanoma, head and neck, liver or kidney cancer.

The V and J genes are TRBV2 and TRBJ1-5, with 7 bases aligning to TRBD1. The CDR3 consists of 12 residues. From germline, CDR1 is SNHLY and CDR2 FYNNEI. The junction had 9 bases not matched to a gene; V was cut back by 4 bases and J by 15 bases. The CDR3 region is CASSGLTGAPHF. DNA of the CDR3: TGTGCCAGCAGTGGCCTTACAGGGGCTCCGCATTTT.

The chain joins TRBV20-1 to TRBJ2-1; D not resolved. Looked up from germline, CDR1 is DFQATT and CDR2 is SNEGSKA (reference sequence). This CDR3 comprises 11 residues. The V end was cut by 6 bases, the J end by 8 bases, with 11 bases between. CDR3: CSAATSDEQFF. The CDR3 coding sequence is TGCAGTGCGGCGACCAGCGATGAGCAGTTCTTC.

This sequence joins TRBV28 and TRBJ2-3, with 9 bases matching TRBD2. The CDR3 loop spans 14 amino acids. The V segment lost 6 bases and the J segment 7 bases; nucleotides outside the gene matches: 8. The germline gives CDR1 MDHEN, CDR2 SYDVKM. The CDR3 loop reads CASSRTSVGHTQYF. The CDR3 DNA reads TGTGCCAGCAGCCGGACTAGCGTAGGCCATACGCAGTATTTT.

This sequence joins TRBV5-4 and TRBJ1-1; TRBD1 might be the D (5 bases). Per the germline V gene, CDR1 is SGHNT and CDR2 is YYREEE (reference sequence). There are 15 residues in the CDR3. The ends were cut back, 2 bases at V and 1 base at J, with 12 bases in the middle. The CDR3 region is CASSFRTLENTEAFF. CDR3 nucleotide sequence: TGTGCCAGCAGCTTCCGGACATTAGAGAACACTGAAGCTTTCTTT.

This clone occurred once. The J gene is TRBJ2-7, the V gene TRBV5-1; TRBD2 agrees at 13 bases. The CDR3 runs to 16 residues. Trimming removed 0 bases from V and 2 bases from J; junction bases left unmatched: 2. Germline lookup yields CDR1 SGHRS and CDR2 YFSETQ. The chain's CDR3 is CASSLGTSGGAYEQYF. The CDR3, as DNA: TGCGCCAGCAGCTTGGGGACTAGCGGGGGAGCCTACGAGCAGTACTTC.

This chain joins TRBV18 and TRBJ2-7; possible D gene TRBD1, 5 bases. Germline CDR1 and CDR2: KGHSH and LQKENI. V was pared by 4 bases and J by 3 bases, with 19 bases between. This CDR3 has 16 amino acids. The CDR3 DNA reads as TGTGCCAGCTCACTAGGGGTTAGGGCTGGGAACTACGAGCAGTACTTC. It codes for CASSLGVRAGNYEQYF.

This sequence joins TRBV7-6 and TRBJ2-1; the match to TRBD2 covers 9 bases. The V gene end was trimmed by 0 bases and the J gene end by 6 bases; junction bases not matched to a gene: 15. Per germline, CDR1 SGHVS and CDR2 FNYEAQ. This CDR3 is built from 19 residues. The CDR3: CASSLALIAGESRINEQFF. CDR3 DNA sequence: TGTGCCAGCAGCTTAGCGCTAATAGCGGGGGAGTCCCGAATCAATGAGCAGTTCTTC. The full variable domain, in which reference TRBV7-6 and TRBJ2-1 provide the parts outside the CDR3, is GAGVSQSPRYKVTKRGQDVALRCDPISGHVSLYWYRQALGQGPEFLTYFNYEAQQDKSGLPNDRFSAERPEGSISTLTIQRTEQRDSAMYRCASSLALIAGESRINEQFFGPGTRLTVL.

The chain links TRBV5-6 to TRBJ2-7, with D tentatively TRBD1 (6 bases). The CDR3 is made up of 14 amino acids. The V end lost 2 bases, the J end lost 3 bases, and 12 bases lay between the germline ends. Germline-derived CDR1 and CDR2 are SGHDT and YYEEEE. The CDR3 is CASSFQGPDYEQYF. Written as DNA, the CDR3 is TGTGCCAGCAGCTTTCAGGGGCCCGACTACGAGCAGTACTTC.

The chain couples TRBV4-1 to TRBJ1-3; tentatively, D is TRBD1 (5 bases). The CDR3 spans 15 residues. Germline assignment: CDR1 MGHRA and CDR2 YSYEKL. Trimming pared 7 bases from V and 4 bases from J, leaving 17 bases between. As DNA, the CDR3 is TGCGCCAGCACCTACACCGGGGGTCAGGGAAACACCATATATTTT. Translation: CASTYTGGQGNTIYF.

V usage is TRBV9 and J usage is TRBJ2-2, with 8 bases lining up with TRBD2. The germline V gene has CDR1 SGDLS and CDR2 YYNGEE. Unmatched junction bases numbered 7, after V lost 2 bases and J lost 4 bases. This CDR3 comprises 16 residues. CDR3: CASSVLSGATTGELFF. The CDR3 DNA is TGTGCCAGCAGCGTCCTTAGCGGGGCGACCACCGGGGAGCTGTTTTTT.

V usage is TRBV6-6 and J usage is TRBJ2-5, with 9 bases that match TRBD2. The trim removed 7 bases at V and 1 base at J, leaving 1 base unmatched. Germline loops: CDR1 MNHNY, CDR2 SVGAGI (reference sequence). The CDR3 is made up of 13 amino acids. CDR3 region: CASKTSGQETQYF. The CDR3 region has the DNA TGTGCCAGCAAGACTAGCGGCCAAGAGACCCAGTACTTC.

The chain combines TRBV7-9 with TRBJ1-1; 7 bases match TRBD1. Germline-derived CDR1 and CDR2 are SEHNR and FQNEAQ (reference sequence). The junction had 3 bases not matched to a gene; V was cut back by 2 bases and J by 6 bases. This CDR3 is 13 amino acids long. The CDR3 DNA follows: TGTGCCAGCAGCTTAACAGGGGCGGCTGAAGCTTTCTTT. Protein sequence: CASSLTGAAEAFF.

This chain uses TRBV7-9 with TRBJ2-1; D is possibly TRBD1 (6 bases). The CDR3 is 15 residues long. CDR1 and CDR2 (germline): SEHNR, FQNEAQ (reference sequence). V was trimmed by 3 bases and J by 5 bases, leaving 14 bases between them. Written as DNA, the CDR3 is TGTGCCAGCAGCTTTGACAGGCTCTTTAACAATGAGCAGTTCTTC. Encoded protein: CASSFDRLFNNEQFF.

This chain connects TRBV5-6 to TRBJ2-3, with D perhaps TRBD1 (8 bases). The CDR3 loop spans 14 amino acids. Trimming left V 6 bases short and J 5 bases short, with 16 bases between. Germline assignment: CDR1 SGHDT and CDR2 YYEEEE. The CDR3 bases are TGTGCCAGCACCCTACAGGGGGGGATAGATACGCAGTATTTT. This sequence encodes CASTLQGGIDTQYF.

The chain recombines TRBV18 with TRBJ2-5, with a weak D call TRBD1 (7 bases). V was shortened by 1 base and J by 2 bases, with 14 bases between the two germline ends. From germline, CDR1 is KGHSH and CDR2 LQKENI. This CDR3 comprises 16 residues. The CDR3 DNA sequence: TGTGCCAGCTCACCACGACAGGGCGGAGGGCAAGAGACCCAGTACTTC. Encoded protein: CASSPRQGGGQETQYF.

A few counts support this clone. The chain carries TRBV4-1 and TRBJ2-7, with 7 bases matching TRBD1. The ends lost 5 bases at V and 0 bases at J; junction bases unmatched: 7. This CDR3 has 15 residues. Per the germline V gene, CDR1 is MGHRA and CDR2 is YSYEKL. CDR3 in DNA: TGCGCCAGCAGCGCAACCGGGACAGTCTCCTACGAGCAGTACTTC. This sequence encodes CASSATGTVSYEQYF.

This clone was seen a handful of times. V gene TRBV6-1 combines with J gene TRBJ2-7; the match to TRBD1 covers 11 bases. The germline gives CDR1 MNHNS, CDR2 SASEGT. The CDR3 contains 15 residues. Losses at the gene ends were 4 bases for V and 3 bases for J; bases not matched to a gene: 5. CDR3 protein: CASSVQGQGVYEQYF. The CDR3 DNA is TGTGCCAGCAGTGTACAGGGACAGGGGGTCTACGAGCAGTACTTC.

Here the CDR3 reads CASSYYWTTYGDTQYF. The CDR3 coding sequence is TGTGCCAGCAGTTACTACTGGACTACCTACGGAGATACGCAGTATTTT. This chain links TRBV6-5 with TRBJ2-3; tentatively, D is TRBD2 (6 bases). The germline V gene has CDR1 MNHEY and CDR2 SVGAGI. V dropped 1 base and J dropped 5 bases, with 16 bases sitting between them. The CDR3 is made up of 16 amino acids.

In nucleotides, the CDR3 is TGCGCCAGCAGCCAAGTACTAGCGGGGGGCACAGATACGCAGTATTTT. It encodes CASSQVLAGGTDTQYF. The chain links TRBV4-1 to TRBJ2-3; TRBD2 matches at 11 bases. V shed 1 base, J shed 1 base, and the junction held 1 base outside the gene matches. There are 16 residues in the CDR3. Per the germline V gene, CDR1 is MGHRA and CDR2 is YSYEKL.

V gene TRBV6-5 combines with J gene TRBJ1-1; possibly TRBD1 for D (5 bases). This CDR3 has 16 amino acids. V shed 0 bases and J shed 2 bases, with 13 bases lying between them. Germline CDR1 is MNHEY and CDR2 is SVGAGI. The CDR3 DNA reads TGTGCCAGCAGTTACTCGACGGGCAGGGCCAACACTGAAGCTTTCTTT. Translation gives CASSYSTGRANTEAFF.